Below are 6 T cell receptor beta chains sequenced from a single sample in a study of blood T cell repertoires in COVID-19. Generated by immunoSEQ multiplex PCR, the TCRdb table keeps only in-frame clones and is missing some. The repertoire holds under 150,000 clones, 60% to 80% seen once, with about 9.4% in the top ten. Material: peripheral blood. All receptors derive from a woman between 45 and 65 years old with active or convalescent COVID-19.

The chain links TRBV18 to TRBJ2-1, with 8 bases fitting TRBD1. The germline V gene encodes CDR1 KGHSH and CDR2 LQKENI. V gave up 2 bases and J gave up 0 bases; unmatched junction bases: 6. This CDR3 spans 17 amino acids. The CDR3 is CASSPVQGVSSYNEQFF. In DNA, the CDR3 is TGTGCCAGCTCACCAGTACAGGGGGTGAGCTCCTACAATGAGCAGTTCTTC.

The gene calls are TRBV6-5 and TRBJ2-1; D is perhaps TRBD2 (5 bases). This CDR3 is 15 amino acids long. Germline V lookup: CDR1 MNHEY, CDR2 SVGAGI. The V and J ends lost 2 bases and 6 bases respectively, with 14 bases between them. The CDR3: CASSYAGLRGNEQFF. CDR3 DNA: TGTGCCAGCAGTTACGCGGGCCTCCGGGGCAATGAGCAGTTCTTC.

This sequence joins TRBV6-5 and TRBJ1-4, with a tentative D call TRBD1 (6 bases). The ends were cut back, 6 bases at V and 5 bases at J, with 13 bases in the middle. Per germline, CDR1 MNHEY and CDR2 SVGAGI. This CDR3 is built from 14 residues. CDR3 loop: CASSQGMTNEKLFF. Here the CDR3 DNA reads TGTGCCAGCAGCCAGGGGATGACCAATGAAAAACTGTTTTTT.

This chain links TRBV7-8 with TRBJ2-1; 16 positions match TRBD2. Germline V lookup: CDR1 SGHVS, CDR2 FQNEAQ. There are 18 residues in the CDR3. With 5 bases clipped from V and 5 bases from J, the junction kept 9 bases outside the gene matches. This CDR3 is CASSRGLAGGPFNNEQFF. DNA of the CDR3: TGTGCCAGCAGCCGGGGACTAGCGGGAGGGCCATTTAACAATGAGCAGTTCTTC.

CDR3 sequence: CASSQGLAGAQMGELFF. The CDR3, as DNA: TGTGCCAGCAGCCAAGGGCTAGCGGGGGCCCAGATGGGGGAGCTGTTTTTT. The chain has TRBV3-1 (or the pseudogene TRBV3-2) and TRBJ2-2; 10 bases are shared with TRBD2. J gave up 8 bases and V 1 base, and 10 bases lay outside the gene matches. The CDR3 has 17 amino acids. Germline V gene data show CDR1 as LGHDT and CDR2 as YNNKEL (reference sequence).

This chain links TRBV27 with TRBJ2-7; 8 bases agree with TRBD2. Germline V CDR1 and CDR2: MNHEY, SMNVEV (reference sequence). CDR3 length equals 15 residues. After removal of 6 bases from V and 4 bases from J, the junction contained 11 bases not matched to a gene. This chain's CDR3 is CASSQISGRGYEQYF. The CDR3, as DNA: TGTGCCAGCAGCCAAATCAGCGGGAGAGGGTACGAGCAGTACTTC.